This is a list of T cell receptor beta chains from one sample in a study of blood T cell repertoires in COVID-19. Libraries were prepared by immunoSEQ multiplex PCR; TCRdb keeps only in-frame clonotypes and omits some of them. The sample includes about 240,000 clones, around 88% of them seen just once. Source material: PBMCs or T cells enriched from blood (not recorded which). These receptors all stem from a young woman who had recovered from COVID-19. The CDR3 runs from the conserved cysteine through the conserved F or W. D genes are given only for firm matches. Size values are once, few and many counts, or a class for expanded clones, and some rows have none.

D | J | V | size | CDR3 | DNA
. | TRBJ1-5 | TRBV9 | . | CASSVGAESQPQHF | TGTGCCAGCAGCGTAGGTGCTGAGAGTCAGCCCCAGCATTTT
TRBD2 | TRBJ2-7 | TRBV19 | . | CASSMASGFYEQYF | TGTGCCAGTAGTATGGCTAGCGGGTTTTACGAGCAGTACTTC
. | TRBJ2-1 | TRBV19 | . | CASSIIPGSSYNEQFF | TGTGCCAGTAGTATAATCCCGGGATCCTCCTACAATGAGCAGTTCTTC
TRBD2 | TRBJ2-1 | TRBV24-1 | . | CATSDGGLAGYNEQFF | TGTGCCACCAGTGATGGTGGACTAGCGGGGTACAATGAGCAGTTCTTC
TRBD1 | TRBJ1-6 | TRBV9 | . | CASSSTGSHNSPLHF | TGTGCCAGCAGCTCGACAGGGTCCCATAATTCACCCCTCCACTTT
TRBD1 | TRBJ1-4 | TRBV30 | . | CASSGQGGNEKLFF | TGTGCCTCATCAGGACAGGGGGGGAATGAAAAACTGTTTTTT
. | TRBJ1-2 | TRBV28 | . | CASAPRGIAGDRWGYTF | TGTGCCAGCGCACCCCGGGGGATAGCGGGTGACAGGTGGGGCTACACCTTC
. | TRBJ2-7 | TRBV27 | . | CASSRTALYEQYF | TGTGCCAGCAGTAGAACAGCACTCTACGAGCAGTACTTC
TRBD1 | TRBJ1-1 | TRBV19 | . | CATRGQGVTEAFF | TGTGCCACCCGGGGACAGGGAGTCACTGAAGCTTTCTTT
. | TRBJ1-6 | TRBV5-1 | once | CASSFDGGEGNSPLHF | TGCGCCAGCAGCTTTGATGGCGGGGAAGGAAATTCACCCCTCCACTTT
TRBD1 | TRBJ1-5 | TRBV10-3 | . | CATRGQGLNQPQHF | TGTGCCACCAGGGGACAGGGGCTGAATCAGCCCCAGCATTTT
TRBD1 | TRBJ2-1 | TRBV9 | . | CASSADRGVYNEQFF | TGTGCCAGCAGCGCGGACAGGGGAGTCTACAATGAGCAGTTCTTC
TRBD1 | TRBJ1-6 | TRBV18 | . | CASSPGTANNSPLHF | TGTGCCAGCTCACCTGGGACAGCAAATAATTCACCCCTCCACTTT
. | TRBJ1-1 | TRBV7-2 | . | CASSLGGGRTEAFF | TGTGCCAGCAGCTTGGGGGGCGGGAGAACTGAAGCTTTCTTT
. | TRBJ1-4 | TRBV12-3/TRBV12-4 | . | CASSQPPGRKLFF | TGTGCCAGCAGCCAACCCCCCGGGAGAAAACTGTTTTTT
TRBD1 | TRBJ1-1 | TRBV13 | . | CASSLRQGVTEAFF | TGTGCCAGCAGCCTCCGACAGGGGGTGACTGAAGCTTTCTTT
TRBD2 | TRBJ2-1 | TRBV19 | . | CASNGRRPGTNSYNEQFF | TGTGCCAGTAACGGCCGACGACCTGGGACTAACTCCTACAATGAGCAGTTCTTC
. | TRBJ1-4 | TRBV27 | . | CARGTRYLGREKLFF | TGTGCCAGGGGGACTAGGTATCTGGGGAGAGAAAAACTGTTTTTT
. | TRBJ2-5 | TRBV19 | . | CASSIDRETQYF | TGTGCCAGTAGTATAGATCGGGAGACCCAGTACTTC
. | TRBJ2-7 | TRBV2 | few | CASSEWGLGPRYEQYF | TGTGCCAGCAGTGAATGGGGGCTGGGACCGAGATACGAGCAGTACTTC
TRBD2 | TRBJ2-1 | TRBV4-2 | . | CASSLTSGRDGEQFF | TGTGCCAGCAGCCTGACTAGCGGGAGGGATGGTGAGCAGTTCTTC
. | TRBJ2-1 | TRBV3-1/TRBV3-2 | . | CASSLVGSEQFF | TGTGCCAGCAGTCTTGTGGGGAGTGAGCAGTTCTTC
. | TRBJ1-1 | TRBV4-2 | . | CASSPPRTANTEAFF | TGTGCCAGCAGCCCTCCTCGAACAGCGAACACTGAAGCTTTCTTT
TRBD1 | TRBJ1-1 | TRBV27 | . | CASSSRDRSLNTEAFF | TGTGCCAGCAGTTCCAGGGACAGAAGCCTGAACACTGAAGCTTTCTTT
. | TRBJ1-2 | TRBV28 | . | CAAQRLDGYTF | TGTGCCGCCCAGCGGTTGGATGGCTACACCTTC
. | TRBJ1-4 | TRBV28 | . | CASSSGGGRLNEKLFF | TGTGCCAGCAGTTCAGGAGGTGGCAGATTAAATGAAAAACTGTTTTTT
. | TRBJ2-7 | TRBV5-1 | few | CASSFQPVPGSYEQYF | TGCGCCAGCAGCTTCCAACCCGTCCCGGGCTCCTACGAGCAGTACTTC
TRBD1 | TRBJ1-5 | TRBV28 | . | CASSLPDRAQPQHF | TGTGCCAGCAGTTTACCGGACAGGGCTCAGCCCCAGCATTTT
. | TRBJ2-2 | TRBV12-2 | . | CASRHHDRLDTGELFF | TGTGCAAGTCGACATCACGACAGGCTAGACACCGGGGAGCTGTTTTTT
TRBD2 | TRBJ2-3 | TRBV6-5 | . | CASSYRGRAGTDTQYF | TGTGCCAGCAGTTACCGCGGGAGGGCCGGCACAGATACGCAGTATTTT
. | TRBJ1-1 | TRBV5-1 | once | CASSLSGYGTEAFF | TGCGCCAGCAGCTTGTCGGGTTATGGCACTGAAGCTTTCTTT
TRBD1 | TRBJ1-3 | TRBV9 | . | CASSAWTGASSGNTIYF | TGTGCCAGCAGCGCCTGGACAGGGGCTTCTTCCGGAAACACCATATATTTT
. | TRBJ1-4 | TRBV2 | few | CASRIQGENEKLFF | TGTGCCAGCCGGATACAGGGAGAGAATGAAAAACTGTTTTTT
. | TRBJ1-2 | TRBV28 | . | CASSLTTYGYTF | TGTGCCAGCAGTTTAACTACCTATGGCTACACCTTC
. | TRBJ2-2 | TRBV7-2 | . | CASSLRTGIPGELFF | TGTGCCAGCAGCTTACGGACGGGGATTCCCGGGGAGCTGTTTTTT
. | TRBJ2-1 | TRBV9 | . | CASSVNFNGGSPYNEQFF | TGTGCCAGCAGCGTAAACTTCAATGGGGGCAGCCCGTACAATGAGCAGTTCTTC
. | TRBJ1-1 | TRBV14 | . | CASSQMRNGAEAFF | TGTGCCAGCAGCCAAATGCGGAACGGCGCTGAAGCTTTCTTT
TRBD2 | TRBJ2-6 | TRBV3-1/TRBV3-2 | . | CASSQEFNRAGGFETNVLTF | TGTGCCAGCAGCCAAGAGTTTAACCGGGCGGGAGGGTTTGAGACCAACGTCCTGACTTTC
. | TRBJ1-1 | TRBV3-1/TRBV3-2 | . | CASSQGTASTEAFF | TGTGCCAGCAGCCAAGGGACAGCTTCCACTGAAGCTTTCTTT
TRBD2 | TRBJ2-1 | TRBV27 | . | CASSRTSGIGEQFF | TGTGCCAGCAGTCGTACTAGCGGGATTGGAGAGCAGTTCTTC
. | TRBJ1-2 | TRBV27 | . | CASSLFSGGYDGYTF | TGTGCCAGCAGTTTGTTTTCCGGCGGCTATGATGGCTACACCTTC
TRBD2 | TRBJ2-1 | TRBV9 | . | CASSLQGLADNEQFF | TGTGCCAGCAGCCTTCAGGGACTAGCGGACAATGAGCAGTTCTTC
TRBD1 | TRBJ1-4 | TRBV4-3 | . | CASSQFTGTGRGEKLFF | TGCGCCAGCAGCCAATTTACCGGGACAGGGAGAGGGGAAAAACTGTTTTTT
TRBD1 | TRBJ2-1 | TRBV7-9 | . | CASSFQGANEQFF | TGTGCCAGCAGCTTCCAGGGGGCAAATGAGCAGTTCTTC
. | TRBJ1-1 | TRBV30 | . | CAWSVGQNTEAFF | TGTGCCTGGAGCGTTGGACAGAACACTGAAGCTTTCTTT
. | TRBJ2-7 | TRBV27 | . | CASSLEGLVDEQYF | TGTGCCAGCAGTTTAGAGGGTCTAGTCGACGAGCAGTACTTC
TRBD2 | TRBJ2-1 | TRBV5-1 | . | CASSLFGLATNEQFF | TGCGCCAGCAGCTTATTCGGACTAGCAACGAATGAGCAGTTCTTC
. | TRBJ1-2 | TRBV5-5 | . | CASSLETANYGYTF | TGTGCCAGCAGCTTGGAGACAGCTAACTATGGCTACACCTTC
. | TRBJ2-2 | TRBV7-3 | . | CASSLTPLSTGELFF | TGTGCCAGCAGCTTAACCCCACTAAGCACCGGGGAGCTGTTTTTT
. | TRBJ2-1 | TRBV28 | . | CASSLNGNRNSYNEQFF | TGTGCCAGCAGTTTAAATGGAAACAGAAATTCCTACAATGAGCAGTTCTTC
. | TRBJ2-3 | TRBV5-6 | . | CASSLGQATQYF | TGTGCCAGCAGCTTGGGACAGGCAACGCAGTATTTT
TRBD2 | TRBJ2-1 | TRBV4-1 | . | CASSQVESGVNEQFF | TGCGCCAGCAGCCAAGTTGAGAGCGGGGTCAATGAGCAGTTCTTC
. | TRBJ2-1 | TRBV15 | once | CATSRAAATTREQFF | TGTGCCACCAGCAGAGCTGCGGCGACGACTAGGGAGCAGTTCTTC